This record covers a single T cell receptor (beta chain). Its antigen remains unidentified. This sample is drawn from a study of radiotherapy plus CTLA-4 blockade in lung cancer. At the level of the study: For 18% of patients, objective responses occurred, and approximately 33% had disease control.

Assay: immunoSEQ multiplex PCR; the TCRdb copy retains only in-frame clones and omits some. The data hold tens of thousands of clones, with about 80% observed a single time. In chemo-refractory metastatic non-small-cell lung cancer, patients got ipilimumab CTLA-4 blockade together with focal radiation. CDR1 LGHNA and CDR2 YNFKEQ come from the germline V gene. The CDR3 contains 15 residues. V was pared by 4 bases and J by 2 bases, with 15 bases between. Overall study results and limits: Expansion of tumor-derived TCR clones was observed in blood after radiotherapy plus ipilimumab.

The chain has TRBV4-2 and TRBJ2-7; maybe TRBD2 (5 bases). The specimen was peripheral blood, collected from a patient treated with radiotherapy plus ipilimumab. This receptor was obtained from a human donor with non-small cell lung cancer that progressed on radiotherapy plus ipilimumab. The DNA of the CDR3 is TGTGCCAGCAGCCCTGGGAGAGCTGGTACCTACGAGCAGTACTTC. This translates into CASSPGRAGTYEQYF.